The clone carrying this T cell receptor (beta chain) was observed once. The source of the sample is a study of blood T cell repertoires in COVID-19. About the research overall: Samples representing acute and convalescent COVID-19 were sourced from the United States, Italy and Spain.

This table comes from immunoSEQ multiplex PCR, and its TCRdb copy is limited to in-frame clones, with some not included. Among fewer than 250,000 clones listed, 81% were seen once. Adults between about 18 and 95 years of age took part from 20 to 25 US areas. Cohort allocation depended upon clinical history that participants reported. The specimen was PBMCs or T cells enriched from blood (not recorded which). This receptor was identified in a woman aged 45 to 65 with acute COVID-19.

The CDR3 DNA follows: TGTGCCAGCTCACCAAATCCGACAGGGGCACGGGGAGATACGCAGTATTTT. Translated, it gives CASSPNPTGARGDTQYF. The genes are TRBV18 and TRBJ2-3; 8 bases agree with TRBD1. This CDR3 has 17 amino acids. The junction had 12 bases not matched to a gene; V was cut back by 2 bases and J by 5 bases. CDR1 KGHSH and CDR2 LQKENI come from the germline V gene.